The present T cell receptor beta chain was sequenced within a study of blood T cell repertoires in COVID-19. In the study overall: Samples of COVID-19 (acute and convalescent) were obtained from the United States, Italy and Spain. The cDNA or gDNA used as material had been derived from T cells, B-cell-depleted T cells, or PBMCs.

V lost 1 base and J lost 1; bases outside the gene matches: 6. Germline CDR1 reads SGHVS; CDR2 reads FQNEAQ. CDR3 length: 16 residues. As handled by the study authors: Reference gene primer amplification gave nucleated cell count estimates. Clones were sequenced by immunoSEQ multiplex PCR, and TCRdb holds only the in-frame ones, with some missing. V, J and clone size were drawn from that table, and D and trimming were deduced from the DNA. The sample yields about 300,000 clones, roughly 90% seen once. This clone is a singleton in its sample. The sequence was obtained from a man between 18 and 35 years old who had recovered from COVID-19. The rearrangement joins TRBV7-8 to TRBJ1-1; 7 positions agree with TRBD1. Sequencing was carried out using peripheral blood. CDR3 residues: CASSLGGWTGNTEAFF. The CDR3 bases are TGTGCCAGCAGCTTAGGGGGATGGACAGGGAACACTGAAGCTTTCTTT.